What follows are 31 T cell receptor beta chains derived from one specimen sequenced in a study of blood T cell repertoires in COVID-19. The method was immunoSEQ multiplex PCR; TCRdb's version includes in-frame clones alone and lacks a portion of them. The sample has around 100,000 clones, roughly 90% seen once; the top ten hold around 8.4%. Sequencing was performed on peripheral blood. These receptors originate from a woman between 65 and 79 years old who had recovered from COVID-19.

The chain links TRBV6-5 to TRBJ1-1, with TRBD1 matching 9 bases. The V and J ends lost 7 bases and 0 bases, in that order; junction bases with no gene match: 0. CDR1 MNHEY and CDR2 SVGAGI come from the germline V gene. This CDR3 contains 13 residues. The CDR3 nucleotides are TGTGCCAGCAACAGGGGGCTGAACACTGAAGCTTTCTTT. It specifies CASNRGLNTEAFF.

The table lists this clone with a few counts. This sequence joins TRBV5-4 and TRBJ2-7; TRBD2 matches 7 bases. The CDR3 has 15 amino acids. V trimming: 0 bases; J trimming: 5 bases; junction bases outside the gene matches: 8. The germline V gene has CDR1 SGHNT and CDR2 YYREEE (reference sequence). The CDR3: CASSLGQRGRDEQYF. The DNA of the CDR3 is TGTGCCAGCAGCTTGGGGCAGCGGGGTCGCGACGAGCAGTACTTC.

The chain has TRBV28 and TRBJ1-4; 8 bases match TRBD1. The ends lost 2 bases at V and 10 bases at J; junction bases unmatched: 9. Germline values: CDR1 MDHEN, CDR2 SYDVKM. There are 15 residues in the CDR3. CDR3 loop: CASSLGQGVLVKLFF. The CDR3 DNA reads as TGTGCCAGCAGTTTAGGACAGGGCGTTTTGGTAAAACTGTTTTTT.

This clone was counted a single time. The rearrangement links TRBV7-9 to TRBJ2-1; the D gene is possibly TRBD2 (6 bases). This CDR3 spans 17 amino acids. Trimming pared 1 base from V and 0 bases from J, leaving 13 bases between. The germline gives CDR1 SEHNR, CDR2 FQNEAQ (reference sequence). Here the CDR3 reads CASSLGLVGGSYNEQFF. Written as DNA, the CDR3 is TGTGCCAGCAGCTTAGGTCTAGTGGGGGGCTCCTACAATGAGCAGTTCTTC.

There are a few counts of this clone. The V gene is TRBV5-1, the J gene TRBJ1-6; 9 bases match TRBD1. The CDR3 length is 15 residues. Germline values: CDR1 SGHRS, CDR2 YFSETQ. The J segment lost 11 bases and the V segment lost 1 base, leaving 7 bases of the junction unmatched. CDR3 DNA: TGCGCCAGCAGCTTGTCTACAGGGGGCGGTACACCCCTCCACTTT. It translates to CASSLSTGGGTPLHF.

V and J are TRBV9 and TRBJ1-2; D is unresolved. The V gene lost 0 bases and the J gene lost 7 bases, with 16 bases spanning the gap. CDR1 is SGDLS and CDR2 is YYNGEE in the germline V gene. The CDR3 runs to 15 residues. The CDR3: CASSVEDSVLSGYTF. CDR3 sequence (DNA): TGTGCCAGCAGCGTAGAGGACTCGGTGCTAAGTGGCTACACCTTC.

This CDR3 is CASSYSSTTNEKLFF. As DNA, the CDR3 is TGTGCCAGCAGTTACTCTTCCACAACTAATGAAAAACTGTTTTTT. The chain has TRBV6-6 and TRBJ1-4; no clear D. This CDR3 is 15 amino acids long. Trimming pared 0 bases from V and 0 bases from J, leaving 5 bases between. Germline CDR1 is MNHNY and CDR2 is SVGAGI (reference sequence).

The chain has TRBV24-1 and TRBJ1-2; unclear D gene. Trimming removed 5 bases from V and 2 bases from J, with 11 bases in between. Germline CDR1 reads KGHDR; CDR2 reads SFDVKD. This CDR3 region has 14 residues. This CDR3 reads CATSGQGRNYGYTF. Written as DNA, the CDR3 is TGTGCCACCAGTGGACAAGGGAGGAACTATGGCTACACCTTC.

This chain uses TRBV6-1 with TRBJ1-2; D call uncertain. V shed 3 bases and J shed 5 bases, with 7 bases lying between them. Germline CDR1 MNHNS, CDR2 SASEGT. This CDR3 is 12 amino acids long. The CDR3 DNA sequence: TGTGCCAGCAGTGAGAACTTATATGGCTACACCTTC. Translating it yields CASSENLYGYTF.

The chain combines TRBV4-3 with TRBJ2-3; TRBD2 might be the D (7 bases). Trimming left V 1 base short and J 4 bases short, with 15 bases between. The germline gives CDR1 LGHNA, CDR2 YSLEER. CDR3 size: 16 residues. Here the CDR3 reads CASSQAGGAKADTQYF. CDR3 sequence (DNA): TGCGCCAGCAGCCAAGCGGGGGGCGCTAAGGCAGATACGCAGTATTTT.

J is TRBJ2-3 and V is TRBV28, with TRBD2 matching 9 bases. This CDR3 has 17 amino acids. Per the germline V gene, CDR1 is MDHEN and CDR2 is SYDVKM. V gave up 5 bases and J gave up 9 bases; unmatched junction bases: 18. The CDR3 spells CASSQRGEGATDRTQYF. For the CDR3, the DNA is TGTGCCAGCAGTCAGCGGGGGGAGGGCGCTACAGATAGGACGCAGTATTTT.

The chain is built from TRBV6-5 and TRBJ2-1; 7 bases align to TRBD2. CDR1 is MNHEY and CDR2 is SVGAGI in the germline V gene. This CDR3 has 15 residues. J gave up 1 base and V 6 bases, and 6 bases lay outside the gene matches. CDR3 sequence reads: CASRQEGGSYNEQFF. CDR3 sequence (DNA): TGTGCCAGCAGACAGGAGGGAGGGTCCTACAATGAGCAGTTCTTC.

This sequence joins TRBV19 and TRBJ2-1, with TRBD2 matching over 10 bases. J gave up 1 base and V 5 bases, and 5 bases lay outside the gene matches. The CDR3 totals 16 residues. The germline CDR1 and CDR2 sequences are LNHDA and SQIVND (reference sequence). CDR3 sequence (DNA): TGTGCCAGTAGTCCTAGCGGGAGCTCGTCCTACAATGAGCAGTTCTTC. The encoded protein is CASSPSGSSSYNEQFF.

The chain uses TRBV4-3 and TRBJ1-2, with TRBD1 matching over 8 bases. The germline V gene has CDR1 LGHNA and CDR2 YSLEER. V lost 3 bases, J lost 3 bases, and 6 bases stayed unmatched. The CDR3 is 15 amino acids. The CDR3 DNA is TGCGCCAGCAGCCAGACAGGGGACGCCCACTATGGCTACACCTTC. Its translation is CASSQTGDAHYGYTF.

Only a few counts were recorded for this clone. The gene calls are TRBV5-6 and TRBJ2-7; the match to TRBD1 covers 9 bases. Germline trimming cut 4 bases from V and 6 bases from J; bases unmatched to any gene: 11. CDR3 length: 15 residues. The germline V gene encodes CDR1 SGHDT and CDR2 YYEEEE. The CDR3 DNA reads TGTGCCAGCAGCACCTCGGGACAGGGAGGGCTCGAGCAGTACTTC. Translated: CASSTSGQGGLEQYF. The full variable domain, completed using reference TRBV5-6 and TRBJ2-7, is DAGVTQSPTHLIKTRGQQVTLRCSPKSGHDTVSWYQQALGQGPQFIFQYYEEEERQRGNFPDRFSGHQFPNYSSELNVNALLLGDSALYLCASSTSGQGGLEQYFGPGTRLTVT.

The gene calls are TRBV6-2 or TRBV6-3 and TRBJ1-5; 10 bases are a match to TRBD1. J gave up 3 bases and V 6 bases, and 8 bases lay outside the gene matches. Germline V lookup: CDR1 MNHEY, CDR2 SVGEGT. The CDR3 totals 16 residues. The DNA of the CDR3 is TGTGCCAGCAGCGACCCCGGGACAGGGGCCAATCAGCCCCAGCATTTT. It yields the protein CASSDPGTGANQPQHF.

The chain is built from TRBV19 and TRBJ1-2; maybe TRBD1 (5 bases). Looked up from germline, CDR1 is LNHDA and CDR2 is SQIVND (reference sequence). The CDR3 consists of 15 residues. V was cut by 7 bases and J by 3 bases, with 18 bases left in between. CDR3 sequence (DNA): TGTGCCAGTACCCTAGTAGGCAGGGTTGACTATGGCTACACCTTC. Translated: CASTLVGRVDYGYTF. The full variable domain, completed using reference TRBV19 and TRBJ1-2, is DGGITQSPKYLFRKEGQNVTLSCEQNLNHDAMYWYRQDPGQGLRLIYYSQIVNDFQKGDIAEGYSVSREKKESFPLTVTSAQKNPTAFYLCASTLVGRVDYGYTFGSGTRLTVV.

Concerning this clone itself: Germline is not matched at one junction end, which may reflect a read error. The gene calls are TRBV11-2 and TRBJ2-1; 7 positions match TRBD2. The CDR3 covers 17 residues. CDR1 and CDR2 (germline): SGHAT, FQNNGV. CDR3 amino acids: CASSLLGGGISDNEQFF. The CDR3 coding sequence is TGTGCCAGCAGCTTATTAGGCGGGGGTATCTCCGACAATGAGCAGTTCTTC.

The CDR3 protein is CASSPPGKRDTQYF. The CDR3 DNA is TGTGCCAGCAGCCCCCCCGGGAAACGAGATACGCAGTATTTT. This chain uses TRBV7-3 with TRBJ2-3; TRBD2 is a possible D gene (5 bases). V was cut by 5 bases and J by 5 bases, with 14 bases left in between. Germline-derived CDR1 and CDR2 are SGHTA and FQGTGA. This CDR3 is 14 amino acids long.

Regarding this clone: The junction and the germline gene differ at one end; a read error may be behind it. The genes are TRBV10-3 and TRBJ1-2, with 7 positions matching TRBD1. Germline V lookup: CDR1 ENHRY, CDR2 SYGVKD. The CDR3 consists of 14 residues. The CDR3 protein is CAISESVSLDRVAF. The CDR3 nucleotides read TGTGCCATCAGTGAGTCGGTTTCTTTAGACAGGGTCGCCTTC.

This clone showed up just once. The chain links TRBV11-3 to TRBJ2-5; 8 bases map to TRBD2. J lost 2 bases, V lost 2 bases, and 4 bases had no gene match. Germline V gives CDR1 SGHNT, CDR2 YENEEA. The CDR3 runs 15 residues. In nucleotides, the CDR3 is TGTGCCAGCAGCTTATGGAGCGGGGGTCAAGAGACCCAGTACTTC. This encodes CASSLWSGGQETQYF.

The rearrangement links TRBV28 to TRBJ2-3, with a tentative D call TRBD1 (5 bases). Trimming stripped 5 bases from V and 6 bases from J, with 24 bases between. CDR1 and CDR2 (germline): MDHEN, SYDVKM. The CDR3 totals 17 residues. This CDR3 reads CASSPLIYGAGADTQYF. As DNA, the CDR3 is TGTGCCAGCAGTCCCCTAATTTATGGCGCTGGGGCGGATACGCAGTATTTT. Complete variable domain (other parts from reference TRBV28 and TRBJ2-3): DVKVTQSSRYLVKRTGEKVFLECVQDMDHENMFWYRQDPGLGLRLIYFSYDVKMKEKGDIPEGYSVSREKKERFSLILESASTNQTSMYLCASSPLIYGAGADTQYFGPGTRLTVL.

CDR3 sequence (DNA): TGTGCCAGCAGCGGATACAGGGGCGGCGACGAGCAGTACTTC. Encoded protein: CASSGYRGGDEQYF. The J gene is TRBJ2-7, the V gene TRBV7-9; 7 bases line up with TRBD1. The CDR3 is 14 residues long. The V gene's germline CDR1 is SEHNR and CDR2 FQNEAQ (reference sequence). The ends lost 5 bases at V and 5 bases at J; junction bases unmatched: 9.

There are a few counts of this clone. The rearrangement links TRBV6-5 to TRBJ1-5, with TRBD1 as a possible D gene (5 bases). This CDR3 is built from 16 residues. The germline V gene encodes CDR1 MNHEY and CDR2 SVGAGI. Trimming shortened V by 2 bases and J by 1 base, and 12 bases separated the two germline ends. The CDR3: CASSYRRVSSNQPQHF. The CDR3 coding sequence is TGTGCCAGCAGTTACCGCAGGGTGTCAAGCAATCAGCCCCAGCATTTT.

The chain is built from TRBV5-1 and TRBJ2-5, with D unclear. The CDR3 runs to 15 residues. Germline V gene sequence: CDR1 SGHRS, CDR2 YFSETQ. Trimming shortened V by 1 base and J by 5 bases, and 15 bases separated the two germline ends. This CDR3 reads CASSLSNPKAETQYF. CDR3 in DNA: TGCGCCAGCAGCTTGTCCAACCCCAAAGCGGAGACCCAGTACTTC.

CDR3: CSAGGTGHKETQYF. The CDR3, as DNA: TGCAGCGCCGGTGGGACAGGGCACAAAGAGACCCAGTACTTC. The V and J genes are TRBV29-1 and TRBJ2-5; 9 bases fit TRBD1. The CDR3 sequence is 14 residues long. V trimming: 7 bases; J trimming: 3 bases; junction bases outside the gene matches: 9. CDR1 and CDR2 (germline): SQVTM, ANQGSEA.

This clone appeared a few times. The gene calls are TRBV28 and TRBJ2-5; 7 bases match TRBD2. Trimming cost V 3 bases and J 1 base; bases outside gene matches: 2. CDR1 is MDHEN, CDR2 SYDVKM, per germline. This CDR3 is built from 14 residues. CDR3 residues: CASSLTSSQETQYF. The CDR3 bases are TGTGCCAGCAGTTTGACTAGCTCCCAAGAGACCCAGTACTTC. The whole variable domain, filled in from reference TRBV28 and TRBJ2-5, reads DVKVTQSSRYLVKRTGEKVFLECVQDMDHENMFWYRQDPGLGLRLIYFSYDVKMKEKGDIPEGYSVSREKKERFSLILESASTNQTSMYLCASSLTSSQETQYFGPGTRLLVL.

The rearrangement uses TRBV10-3 and TRBJ2-7; TRBD1 matches 7 bases. This CDR3 is 15 amino acids long. The trim removed 3 bases at V and 2 bases at J, leaving 7 bases unmatched. CDR1 ENHRY and CDR2 SYGVKD come from the germline V gene. Here the CDR3 reads CAISEPRTGTYEQYF. In DNA form, the CDR3 reads TGTGCCATCAGTGAACCCCGGACAGGAACCTACGAGCAGTACTTC.

In this sample, this clone turned up a few times. The chain joins TRBV7-2 to TRBJ2-1; a possible D gene is TRBD2 (6 bases). The germline V and J ends were trimmed by 4 bases and 2 bases, with 12 bases remaining between them. CDR3 length: 15 residues. The germline gives CDR1 SGHTA, CDR2 FQGNSA. CDR3 DNA sequence: TGTGCCAGCAGCTCGAGACTAGATCCCTACAATGAGCAGTTCTTC. Translated, it gives CASSSRLDPYNEQFF.

V is TRBV2 and J is TRBJ1-4; 10 bases agree with TRBD1. In germline, CDR1 is SNHLY, CDR2 FYNNEI. After removal of 6 bases from V and 5 bases from J, the junction contained 6 bases not matched to a gene. The CDR3 covers 15 residues. The CDR3 DNA is TGTGCCAGCAGCGACAGGGGGCACCAGAATGAAAAACTGTTTTTT. This translates into CASSDRGHQNEKLFF.

The V gene is TRBV5-6, the J gene TRBJ2-7, with TRBD2 matching over 9 bases. The germline V gene has CDR1 SGHDT and CDR2 YYEEEE. The length of the CDR3 is 17 residues. The V gene end was trimmed by 3 bases and the J gene end by 2 bases; junction bases not matched to a gene: 12. CDR3 in DNA: TGTGCCAGCAGCTGGGGGTTAACACTAGCGGGCGCCTACGAGCAGTACTTC. As protein: CASSWGLTLAGAYEQYF. Variable domain in full (rest from reference TRBV5-6 and TRBJ2-7): DAGVTQSPTHLIKTRGQQVTLRCSPKSGHDTVSWYQQALGQGPQFIFQYYEEEERQRGNFPDRFSGHQFPNYSSELNVNALLLGDSALYLCASSWGLTLAGAYEQYFGPGTRLTVT.